The sample holds many counts of the clone carrying this TCR beta chain. Its antigen is unidentified. This record belongs to a study of CD8 T cells in ankylosing spondylitis. Study conclusions and caveats: Previous work reported some of these motif variants in the synovial fluid and blood of reactive arthritis. Ankylosing spondylitis blood seemed to carry a telltale TCR beta motif made of under 10 highly homologous variants. CD8+ cells made up the disease-linked clones, which were relatively rare in peripheral blood.

Generation of TCR beta libraries employed quantitative 5'-RACE incorporating molecular barcodes. TCRdb independently ran MiXCR on the 5' RACE reads; one entry per CDR3 protein. The sample has about 500,000 distinct CDR3 sequences, 5.3% seen once. The CDR3 has 12 residues. V was cut by 1 base and J by 9 bases, with 7 bases left in between. The chain joins TRBV12-3 or TRBV12-4 to TRBJ2-1; no firm D call. The TCR was taken from a male donor with ankylosing spondylitis. The material sequenced was blood, either unsorted or a sorted T cell fraction (not recorded which). The CDR3 DNA sequence: TGTGCCAGCAGTTTAGTGGGCCTTGAGCAGTTCTTC. This translates into CASSLVGLEQFF.